These 4 T cell receptor beta chains were sequenced from one sample in a study of beta chain features in type 1 diabetes. TCRB transcripts that were expressed got sequenced, as all of the isolated RNA had been reverse transcribed. Clones were read by immunoSEQ multiplex PCR, and TCRdb kept only the in-frame ones, dropping some. The sample lists 130,000 to 150,000 clones; 8% to 13% were seen once. The sample consisted of naive CD4+ T cells from blood. These receptors all stem from a man between 18 and 35 years old in good health.

In this sample, this clone turned up a few times. V usage is TRBV7-9 and J usage is TRBJ1-2; 7 bases align to TRBD1. V shed 3 bases, J shed 5 bases, and the junction held 9 bases outside the gene matches. CDR3 length: 15 amino acids. CDR1 is SEHNR and CDR2 is FQNEAQ in the germline V gene (reference sequence). The CDR3 here is CASSLGQNTPYGYTF. CDR3 DNA: TGTGCCAGCAGCTTGGGACAGAATACACCATATGGCTACACCTTC.

This clone was recorded a few times. The rearrangement links TRBV7-2 to TRBJ1-2; D is ambiguous. Looked up from germline, CDR1 is SGHTA and CDR2 is FQGNSA. V dropped 5 bases and J dropped 8 bases, with 15 bases sitting between them. The CDR3 length is 13 residues. Written as DNA, the CDR3 is TGTGCCAGCAGCATACGCGGGGTGCGGGGCTACACCTTC. Its translation is CASSIRGVRGYTF.

Only a few counts were recorded for this clone. The chain couples TRBV4-3 to TRBJ1-1; D is perhaps TRBD1 (5 bases). This CDR3 comprises 15 residues. V dropped 0 bases and J dropped 1 base, with 9 bases sitting between them. Germline CDR1 is LGHNA and CDR2 is YSLEER. CDR3 region: CASSQESRANTEAFF. In DNA form, the CDR3 reads TGCGCCAGCAGCCAAGAATCCAGGGCGAACACTGAAGCTTTCTTT.

The V and J genes are TRBV7-9 and TRBJ2-5; 12 nucleotides line up with TRBD1. This CDR3 spans 15 amino acids. Germline V gene sequence: CDR1 SEHNR, CDR2 FQNEAQ (reference sequence). The ends lost 5 bases at V and 1 base at J; junction bases unmatched: 2. CDR3 loop: CASSRDRGPQETQYF. The DNA of the CDR3 is TGTGCCAGCAGCCGGGACAGGGGGCCCCAAGAGACCCAGTACTTC.